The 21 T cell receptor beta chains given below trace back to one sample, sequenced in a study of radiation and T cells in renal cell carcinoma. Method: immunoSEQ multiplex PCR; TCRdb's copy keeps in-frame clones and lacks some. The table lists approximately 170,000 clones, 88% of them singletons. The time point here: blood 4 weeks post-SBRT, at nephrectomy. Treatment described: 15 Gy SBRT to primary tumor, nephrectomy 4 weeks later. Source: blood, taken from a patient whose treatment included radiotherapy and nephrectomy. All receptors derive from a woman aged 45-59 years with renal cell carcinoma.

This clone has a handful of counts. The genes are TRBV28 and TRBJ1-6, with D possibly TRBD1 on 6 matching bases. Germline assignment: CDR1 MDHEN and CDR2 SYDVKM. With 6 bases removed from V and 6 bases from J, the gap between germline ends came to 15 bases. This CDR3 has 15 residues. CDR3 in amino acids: CASRGTLGANSPLHF. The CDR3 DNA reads TGTGCCAGCAGAGGTACATTGGGGGCTAATTCACCCCTCCACTTT. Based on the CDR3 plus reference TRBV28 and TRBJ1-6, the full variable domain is DVKVTQSSRYLVKRTGEKVFLECVQDMDHENMFWYRQDPGLGLRLIYFSYDVKMKEKGDIPEGYSVSREKKERFSLILESASTNQTSMYLCASRGTLGANSPLHFGNGTRLTVT.

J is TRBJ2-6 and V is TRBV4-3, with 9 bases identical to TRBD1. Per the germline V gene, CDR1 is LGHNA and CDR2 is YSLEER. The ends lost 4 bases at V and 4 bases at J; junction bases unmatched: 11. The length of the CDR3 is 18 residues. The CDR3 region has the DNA TGCGCCAGCAGCCCAGGCGCGGGACAGGGAACCGGGGCCAACGTCCTGACTTTC. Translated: CASSPGAGQGTGANVLTF.

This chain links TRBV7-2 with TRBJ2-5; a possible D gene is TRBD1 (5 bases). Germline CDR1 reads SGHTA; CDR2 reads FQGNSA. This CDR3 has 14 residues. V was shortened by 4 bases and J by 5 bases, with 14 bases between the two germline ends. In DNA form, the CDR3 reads TGTGCCAGCAGCTCCCTAGGGGTAGGGGAGACCCAGTACTTC. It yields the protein CASSSLGVGETQYF.

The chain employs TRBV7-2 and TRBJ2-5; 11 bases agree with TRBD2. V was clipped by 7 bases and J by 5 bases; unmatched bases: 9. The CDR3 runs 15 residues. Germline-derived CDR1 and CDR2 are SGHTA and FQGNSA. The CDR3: CASTPPGLAVETQYF. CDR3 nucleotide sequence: TGTGCCAGCACCCCCCCGGGACTAGCGGTGGAGACCCAGTACTTC.

The CDR3 region is CASSLKGAGANVLTF. The CDR3 DNA follows: TGTGCCAGCAGCCTCAAGGGAGCTGGGGCCAACGTCCTGACTTTC. The chain is built from TRBV7-9 and TRBJ2-6, with a possible D match to TRBD2 (5 bases). The CDR3 is 15 amino acids. In germline, CDR1 is SEHNR, CDR2 FQNEAQ (reference sequence). V was clipped by 5 bases and J by 2 bases, with 10 bases between them.

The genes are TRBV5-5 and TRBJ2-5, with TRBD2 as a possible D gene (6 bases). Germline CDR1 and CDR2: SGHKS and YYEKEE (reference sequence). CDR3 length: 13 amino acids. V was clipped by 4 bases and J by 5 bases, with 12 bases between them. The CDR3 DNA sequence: TGTGCCAGCAGCCCTGCGGGGTTTGAGACCCAGTACTTC. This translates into CASSPAGFETQYF.

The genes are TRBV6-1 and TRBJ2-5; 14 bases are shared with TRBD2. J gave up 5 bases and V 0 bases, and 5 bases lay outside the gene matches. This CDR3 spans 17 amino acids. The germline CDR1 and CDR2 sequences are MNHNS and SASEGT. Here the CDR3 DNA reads TGTGCCAGCAGTGAAGCCTGGACTAGCGGGGGGAGGGAGACCCAGTACTTC. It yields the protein CASSEAWTSGGRETQYF.

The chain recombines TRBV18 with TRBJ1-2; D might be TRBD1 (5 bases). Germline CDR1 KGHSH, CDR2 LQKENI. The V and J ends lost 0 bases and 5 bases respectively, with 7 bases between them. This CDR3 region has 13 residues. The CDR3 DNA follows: TGTGCCAGCTCACCACCGGGGGATTATGGCTACACCTTC. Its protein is CASSPPGDYGYTF.

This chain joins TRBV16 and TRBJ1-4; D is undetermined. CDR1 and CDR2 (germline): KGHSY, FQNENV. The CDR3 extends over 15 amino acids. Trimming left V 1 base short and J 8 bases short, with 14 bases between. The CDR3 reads CASSQYSRTGEKLFF. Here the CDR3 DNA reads TGTGCCAGCAGCCAATATTCGAGAACGGGAGAAAAACTGTTTTTT.

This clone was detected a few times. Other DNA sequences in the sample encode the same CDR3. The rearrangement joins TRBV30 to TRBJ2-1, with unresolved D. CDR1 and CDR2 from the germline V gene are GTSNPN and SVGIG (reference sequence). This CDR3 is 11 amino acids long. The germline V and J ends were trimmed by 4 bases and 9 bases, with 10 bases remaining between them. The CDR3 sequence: CAWTRVSEQFF. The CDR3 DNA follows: TGTGCCTGGACCCGGGTAAGTGAGCAGTTCTTC. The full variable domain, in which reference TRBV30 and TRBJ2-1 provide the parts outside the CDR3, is SQTIHQWPATLVQPVGSPLSLECTVEGTSNPNLYWYRQAAGRGLQLLFYSVGIGQISSEVPQNLSASRPQDRQFILSSKKLLLSDSGFYLCAWTRVSEQFFGPGTRLTVL.

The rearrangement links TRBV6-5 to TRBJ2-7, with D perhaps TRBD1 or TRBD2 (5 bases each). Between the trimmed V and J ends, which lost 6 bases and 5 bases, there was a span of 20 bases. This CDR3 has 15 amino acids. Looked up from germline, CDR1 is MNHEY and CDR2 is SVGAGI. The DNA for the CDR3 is TGTGCCAGCAGACCCACACGGGACCTTTCCAACGAGCAGTACTTC. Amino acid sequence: CASRPTRDLSNEQYF.

The CDR3 DNA sequence: TGCGCCAGCACCGAGACTAGCGGGGAAACAGATACGCAGTATTTT. This translates into CASTETSGETDTQYF. The gene calls are TRBV5-1 and TRBJ2-3, with TRBD2 identical over 11 bases. This CDR3 is built from 15 residues. The V gene end was trimmed by 6 bases and the J gene end by 3 bases; junction bases not matched to a gene: 6. Germline-derived CDR1 and CDR2 are SGHRS and YFSETQ.

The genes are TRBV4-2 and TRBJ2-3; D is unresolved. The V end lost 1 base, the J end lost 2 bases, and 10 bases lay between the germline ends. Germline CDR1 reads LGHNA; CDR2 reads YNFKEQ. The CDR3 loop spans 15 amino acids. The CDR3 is CASSQVIGYTDTQYF. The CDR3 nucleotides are TGTGCCAGCAGCCAAGTTATAGGGTACACAGATACGCAGTATTTT.

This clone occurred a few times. This CDR3 reads CASSRVPVSYEQYF. CDR3 nucleotides: TGTGCCAGCTCAAGAGTACCTGTAAGCTACGAGCAGTACTTC. The chain carries TRBV18 and TRBJ2-7, with no clear D. Trimming removed 5 bases at V and 3 bases at J, with 14 bases between. Per germline, CDR1 KGHSH and CDR2 LQKENI. The CDR3 runs 14 residues.

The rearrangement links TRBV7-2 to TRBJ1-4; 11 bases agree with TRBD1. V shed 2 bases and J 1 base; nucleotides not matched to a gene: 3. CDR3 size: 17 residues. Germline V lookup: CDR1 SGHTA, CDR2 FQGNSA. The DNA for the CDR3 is TGTGCCAGCAGCTTATGGACAGGGGGCTTAACTAATGAAAAACTGTTTTTT. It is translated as CASSLWTGGLTNEKLFF.

CDR3 coding DNA: TGTGCCAGTAGTATCCAGGGGGCGCGGGCCACTGAAGCTTTCTTT. Translated, it gives CASSIQGARATEAFF. The chain links TRBV19 to TRBJ1-1; TRBD1 agrees at 8 bases. This CDR3 has 15 residues. Trimming at V came to 3 bases and at J to 4 bases, leaving 7 bases not matched to a gene. CDR1 is LNHDA, CDR2 SQIVND, per germline (reference sequence).

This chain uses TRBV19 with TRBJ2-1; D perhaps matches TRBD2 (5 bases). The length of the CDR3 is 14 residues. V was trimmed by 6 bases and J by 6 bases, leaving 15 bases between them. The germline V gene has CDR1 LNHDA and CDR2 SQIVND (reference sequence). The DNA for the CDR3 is TGTGCCAGTAGGAATAGCCGGGGTTCCAATGAGCAGTTCTTC. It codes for CASRNSRGSNEQFF.

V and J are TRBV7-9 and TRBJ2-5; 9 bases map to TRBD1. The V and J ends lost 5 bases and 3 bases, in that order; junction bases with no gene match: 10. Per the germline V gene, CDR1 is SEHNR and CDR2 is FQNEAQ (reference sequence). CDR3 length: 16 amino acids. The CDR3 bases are TGTGCCAGCAGCCCCCGACACGGGACAGGGAAAGAGACCCAGTACTTC. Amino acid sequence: CASSPRHGTGKETQYF.

The CDR3 nucleotides read TGTGCCAGCAGCCCGGGGGGCGGAGACCTAAACATTCAGTACTTC. The encoded protein is CASSPGGGDLNIQYF. The rearrangement links TRBV11-3 to TRBJ2-4, with D possibly TRBD2 on 7 matching bases. Germline-derived CDR1 and CDR2 are SGHNT and YENEEA. Trimming took off 5 bases at V and 6 bases at J, with 17 bases between the two ends. The CDR3 is 15 amino acids.

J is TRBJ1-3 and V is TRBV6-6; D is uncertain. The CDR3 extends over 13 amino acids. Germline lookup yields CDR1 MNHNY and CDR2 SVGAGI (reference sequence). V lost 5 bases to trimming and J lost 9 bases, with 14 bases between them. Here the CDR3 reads CASSPAAGGTIYF. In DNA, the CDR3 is TGTGCCAGCAGTCCGGCCGCTGGTGGCACCATATATTTT.

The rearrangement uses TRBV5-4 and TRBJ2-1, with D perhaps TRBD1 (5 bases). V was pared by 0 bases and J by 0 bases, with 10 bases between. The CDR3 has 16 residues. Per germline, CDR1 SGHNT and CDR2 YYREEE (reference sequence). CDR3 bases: TGTGCCAGCAGCTTGGGAAAGGGGCACTCCTACAATGAGCAGTTCTTC. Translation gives CASSLGKGHSYNEQFF.